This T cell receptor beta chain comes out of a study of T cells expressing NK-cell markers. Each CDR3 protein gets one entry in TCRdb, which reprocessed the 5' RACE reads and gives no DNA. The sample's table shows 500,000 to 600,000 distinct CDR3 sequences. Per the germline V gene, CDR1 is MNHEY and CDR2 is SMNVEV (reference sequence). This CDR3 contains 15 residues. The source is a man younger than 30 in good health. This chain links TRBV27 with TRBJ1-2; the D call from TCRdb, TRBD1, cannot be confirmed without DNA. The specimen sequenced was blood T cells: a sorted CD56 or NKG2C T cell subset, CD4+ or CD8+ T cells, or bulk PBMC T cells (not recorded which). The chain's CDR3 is CASSSIPGQGYGYTF.